Given below is one TCR beta chain in context. CDR1 and CDR2 from the germline V gene are LNHDA and SQIVND (reference sequence). The V and J ends lost 3 bases and 5 bases, in that order; junction bases with no gene match: 7. CDR3 length: 15 residues. Repertoires were generated with immunoSEQ multiplex PCR, while TCRdb's copy carries only in-frame clones and drops some. The table records tens of thousands of clones, 65% to 90% of them present only once. This sample stems from a study of blood T cell repertoires in COVID-19. Study background: From T cells, B-cell-depleted T cells, or PBMCs came the material, which was cDNA or gDNA.

Material: peripheral blood. The rearrangement links TRBV19 to TRBJ2-3; 8 bases agree with TRBD2. The TCR was taken from a woman of 80 years or more with active or convalescent COVID-19. CDR3: CASSILGLDKDTQYF. CDR3 coding DNA: TGTGCCAGTAGTATCTTGGGACTAGATAAAGATACGCAGTATTTT.